These 10 T cell receptor beta chains came from one sample sequenced in a study of T-cell memory formation after mild COVID-19. One entry per CDR3 protein, called by TCRdb with MiXCR from the 5' RACE reads. The sample holds roughly 220,000 distinct CDR3 sequences; 9.5% are singletons and the top ten take 3.5%. Input material: PBMCs or a T cell subset sorted from them (not recorded which). These receptors all stem from a young man who had mild COVID-19 (a few samples of this study predate the infection). Cell type and time point are not known.

The sample holds a few counts of this clonotype. This CDR3 reads CASSDPGTGTYEQYF. DNA for the CDR3: TGTGCCAGCAGTGACCCCGGGACAGGGACCTACGAGCAGTACTTC. V and J are TRBV6-5 and TRBJ2-7, with TRBD1 matching over 9 bases. J was trimmed by 2 bases and V by 5 bases; bases with no gene match: 7. CDR3 length equals 15 residues. Germline CDR1 reads MNHEY; CDR2 reads SVGAGI.

This clonotype occurred a few times. At one end the junction does not follow the germline gene, possibly because of a read error. The chain combines TRBV28 with TRBJ1-5; 7 nucleotides line up with TRBD1. There are 10 residues in the CDR3. Germline CDR1 MDHEN, CDR2 SYDVKM. The CDR3 spells CGTGNQPQHF. The DNA of the CDR3 is TGCGGGACAGGCAATCAGCCCCAGCATTTT.

The rearrangement links TRBV6-6 to TRBJ1-2, with D perhaps matching TRBD1 (6 bases). Between the trimmed V and J ends, which lost 0 bases and 3 bases, there was a span of 8 bases. This CDR3 is built from 14 residues. Germline V gene lookup returns CDR1 MNHNY and CDR2 SVGAGI (reference sequence). CDR3 nucleotides: TGTGCCAGCAGTTACTCACAGGGTCACTATGGCTACACCTTC. As protein: CASSYSQGHYGYTF.

The rearrangement links TRBV5-6 to TRBJ2-3; the match to TRBD2 covers 9 bases. The ends lost 3 bases at V and 7 bases at J; junction bases unmatched: 27. CDR3 length: 21 residues. Germline CDR1 and CDR2: SGHDT and YYEEEE. The CDR3 region is CASSSETVWRRGGLVSNTQYF. The CDR3 nucleotides read TGTGCCAGCAGCTCCGAAACAGTATGGCGGCGGGGGGGCCTCGTATCAAATACGCAGTATTTT. Full variable domain (remainder filled in from reference TRBV5-6 and TRBJ2-3): DAGVTQSPTHLIKTRGQQVTLRCSPKSGHDTVSWYQQALGQGPQFIFQYYEEEERQRGNFPDRFSGHQFPNYSSELNVNALLLGDSALYLCASSSETVWRRGGLVSNTQYFGPGTRLTVL.

This chain uses TRBV7-3 with TRBJ1-1, with D uncertain. This CDR3 spans 13 amino acids. V lost 4 bases and J 5 bases, leaving 11 bases between the germline ends. Germline V lookup: CDR1 SGHTA, CDR2 FQGTGA. The CDR3 is CASSSGKPTEAFF. In DNA form, the CDR3 reads TGTGCCAGCAGCTCTGGGAAACCTACTGAAGCTTTCTTT. Together with reference TRBV7-3 and TRBJ1-1, the CDR3 gives the full variable domain: GAGVSQTPSNKVTEKGKYVELRCDPISGHTALYWYRQSLGQGPEFLIYFQGTGAADDSGLPNDRFFAVRPEGSVSTLKIQRTERGDSAVYLCASSSGKPTEAFFGQGTRLTVV.

The V call is TRBV5-1, the J call TRBJ1-1; 7 positions match TRBD1. Germline-derived CDR1 and CDR2 are SGHRS and YFSETQ. Trimming at V came to 0 bases and at J to 8 bases, leaving 4 bases not matched to a gene. The CDR3 totals 13 residues. Here the CDR3 reads CASSLALDREAFF. CDR3 DNA sequence: TGCGCCAGCAGCTTGGCACTGGACAGGGAAGCTTTCTTT.

This clonotype was detected only a few times. The chain has TRBV13 and TRBJ1-4; no definite D call. Germline assignment: CDR1 PRHDT and CDR2 FYEKMQ (reference sequence). The V end was cut by 4 bases, the J end by 8 bases, with 11 bases between. This CDR3 region has 13 residues. CDR3 protein: CASSYRTSEKLFF. The CDR3 coding sequence is TGTGCCAGCAGCTACCGTACGTCGGAAAAACTGTTTTTT. Full variable domain (outside the CDR3, taken from reference TRBV13 and TRBJ1-4): AAGVIQSPRHLIKEKRETATLKCYPIPRHDTVYWYQQGPGQDPQFLISFYEKMQSDKGSIPDRFSAQQFSDYHSELNMSSLELGDSALYFCASSYRTSEKLFFGSGTQLSVL.

This clonotype has just a few counts. V and J are TRBV19 and TRBJ2-3; 8 positions agree with TRBD2. The CDR3 extends over 17 amino acids. Germline CDR1 reads LNHDA; CDR2 reads SQIVND (reference sequence). V trimming: 3 bases; J trimming: 3 bases; junction bases outside the gene matches: 11. DNA of the CDR3: TGTGCCAGTAGTATTGGCTTGCGGGGGGCCGTTACAGATACGCAGTATTTT. Protein product: CASSIGLRGAVTDTQYF.

The V call is TRBV3-1, the J call TRBJ2-2; the D is unclear. V shed 4 bases and J shed 0 bases, with 6 bases lying between them. The CDR3 runs 14 residues. Germline V gene lookup returns CDR1 LGHDT and CDR2 YNNKEL (reference sequence). CDR3 DNA sequence: TGTGCCAGCAGCCGTAAACCGAACACCGGGGAGCTGTTTTTT. The encoded protein is CASSRKPNTGELFF.

This sequence joins TRBV6-5 and TRBJ2-5; no definite D call. Per germline, CDR1 MNHEY and CDR2 SVGAGI. The CDR3 runs to 15 residues. V was trimmed by 2 bases and J by 1 base, leaving 11 bases between them. In DNA form, the CDR3 reads TGTGCCAGCAGTTACGGAGCAGCCAGCCAAGAGACCCAGTACTTC. Protein product: CASSYGAASQETQYF.